One and the same sample provided the 16 T cell receptor beta chains below, sequenced in a study of graft-versus-host responses after intestinal transplantation. Sequencing was performed with immunoSEQ multiplex PCR; in TCRdb, only in-frame clones are kept and a portion is missing. The table includes tens of thousands of clones, more than 90% detected once. Material: bone marrow, obtained less than 750 days after intestinal transplantation. The receptors shown here come from a human patient who received an intestinal transplant, so some T cells may come from the graft donor.

This clone was counted once. The rearrangement uses TRBV4-2 and TRBJ2-5, with 12 bases aligning to TRBD2. The closer fit of TRBJ2-7 to the DNA end suggests the J call may be wrong. The germline CDR1 and CDR2 sequences are LGHNA and YNFKEQ. The CDR3 extends over 16 amino acids. The DNA of the CDR3 is TGTGCCAGCAGCCCTACTAGCGGGGGGAGCTCCTACGAGCAGTACTTC. Its protein product is CASSPTSGGSSYEQYF.

This chain joins TRBV2 and TRBJ1-5; D gene ambiguous. The CDR3 consists of 16 residues. From germline, CDR1 is SNHLY and CDR2 FYNNEI. V lost 6 bases and J lost 0, with 15 bases in between. The CDR3 DNA sequence: TGTGCCAGCAGGAGATTAGGTCCCTATAGCAATCAGCCCCAGCATTTT. As protein: CASRRLGPYSNQPQHF.

This clone appeared a few times. This chain links TRBV19 with TRBJ1-2; D is unclear. This CDR3 is 11 amino acids long. The V end lost 6 bases, the J end lost 4 bases, and 6 bases lay between the germline ends. The germline gives CDR1 LNHDA, CDR2 SQIVND (reference sequence). The CDR3 loop reads CASRRSYGYTF. The CDR3 DNA reads as TGTGCCAGTAGGAGGAGCTATGGCTACACCTTC.

J is TRBJ1-1 and V is TRBV7-9, with 10 nucleotides matching TRBD1. With V trimmed by 5 bases and J by 2 bases, 8 bases remained unmatched. Germline V gives CDR1 SEHNR, CDR2 FQNEAQ (reference sequence). The CDR3 length is 16 residues. The CDR3 DNA is TGTGCCAGCAGCCTAGGGACAGGGGTCATAAACACTGAAGCTTTCTTT. It yields the protein CASSLGTGVINTEAFF.

The chain recombines TRBV7-9 with TRBJ2-1; 7 bases map to TRBD2. After removal of 5 bases from V and 3 bases from J, the junction contained 10 bases not matched to a gene. This CDR3 is 16 amino acids long. The germline gives CDR1 SEHNR, CDR2 FQNEAQ (reference sequence). This CDR3 reads CASSPRLGGGYNEQFF. The DNA for the CDR3 is TGTGCCAGCAGCCCTCGGCTTGGGGGGGGCTACAATGAGCAGTTCTTC.

V is TRBV5-1 and J is TRBJ1-1; TRBD1 agrees at 9 bases. This CDR3 has 14 amino acids. Germline lookup yields CDR1 SGHRS and CDR2 YFSETQ. V dropped 4 bases and J dropped 6; count of bases not matched to a gene: 7. In DNA form, the CDR3 reads TGCGCCAGCAGCCGGGACAGGGAGGGCGCTGAAGCTTTCTTT. Translation: CASSRDREGAEAFF.

The V gene is TRBV19, the J gene TRBJ2-7, with D possibly being TRBD1 (6 bases). Germline V CDR1 and CDR2: LNHDA, SQIVND (reference sequence). This CDR3 has 14 amino acids. Trimming removed 5 bases from V and 2 bases from J, with 13 bases in between. The CDR3 spells CASSVGRGAYEQYF. DNA for the CDR3: TGTGCCAGTAGTGTGGGCAGGGGTGCCTACGAGCAGTACTTC.

The genes are TRBV5-6 and TRBJ1-2, with TRBD1 as a possible D gene (5 bases). The germline V and J ends were trimmed by 3 bases and 7 bases, with 22 bases remaining between them. CDR3 length equals 16 residues. Per germline, CDR1 SGHDT and CDR2 YYEEEE. DNA for the CDR3: TGTGCCAGCAGCTCCCGGGACTCGTCCGGCGAGAGTGGCTACACCTTC. The encoded protein is CASSSRDSSGESGYTF.

The chain uses TRBV29-1 and TRBJ1-1; D perhaps matches TRBD1 (5 bases). The CDR3 length is 12 residues. V was clipped by 3 bases and J by 6 bases, with 11 bases between them. Germline CDR1 is SQVTM and CDR2 is ANQGSEA. The CDR3 here is CSVDAGFSEAFF. CDR3 in DNA: TGCAGCGTTGATGCAGGGTTCTCTGAAGCTTTCTTT.

This chain uses TRBV9 with TRBJ1-1; D is unresolved. The CDR3 has 11 residues. With 3 bases removed from V and 4 bases from J, the gap between germline ends came to 4 bases. Germline V gene sequence: CDR1 SGDLS, CDR2 YYNGEE. The CDR3 DNA sequence: TGTGCCAGCAGCGCACCCACTGAAGCTTTCTTT. Its protein product is CASSAPTEAFF. Full variable domain (outside the CDR3, taken from reference TRBV9 and TRBJ1-1): DSGVTQTPKHLITATGQRVTLRCSPRSGDLSVYWYQQSLDQGLQFLIQYYNGEERAKGNILERFSAQQFPDLHSELNLSSLELGDSALYFCASSAPTEAFFGQGTRLTVV.

The chain links TRBV15 to TRBJ2-1; possibly TRBD1 or TRBD2 for D (5 bases each). This CDR3 comprises 18 residues. Trimming shortened V by 0 bases and J by 7 bases, and 22 bases separated the two germline ends. Germline V gene data show CDR1 as LNHNV and CDR2 as YYDKDF (reference sequence). The DNA for the CDR3 is TGTGCCACCAGCAGAGATCGGGAATCCGGGACGGGTTTGAATGAGCAGTTCTTC. Amino acids: CATSRDRESGTGLNEQFF.

The rearrangement links TRBV2 to TRBJ2-1; 7 nucleotides align to TRBD2. The ends lost 8 bases at V and 7 bases at J; junction bases unmatched: 14. Germline V gene lookup returns CDR1 SNHLY and CDR2 FYNNEI. The CDR3 totals 15 residues. The CDR3 reads CASGSRLANKNEQFF. CDR3 coding DNA: TGTGCCAGCGGGAGCCGACTAGCCAACAAAAATGAGCAGTTCTTC.

The gene calls are TRBV6-5 and TRBJ2-7, with no clear D. CDR1 MNHEY and CDR2 SVGAGI come from the germline V gene. This CDR3 contains 14 residues. V lost 2 bases, J lost 2 bases, and 10 bases lay in between. The CDR3 is CASSYGGGTYEQYF. The DNA of the CDR3 is TGTGCCAGCAGTTACGGTGGCGGCACCTACGAGCAGTACTTC.

J is TRBJ2-5 and V is TRBV11-2; 9 bases agree with TRBD1. The CDR3 contains 14 residues. Germline-derived CDR1 and CDR2 are SGHAT and FQNNGV. Trimming took 5 bases from V and 7 from J; bases not matched to a gene: 8. The CDR3 loop is CASSVQGARGTQYF. CDR3 nucleotide sequence: TGTGCCAGCAGCGTACAGGGGGCTCGAGGGACCCAGTACTTC.

The chain has TRBV7-6 and TRBJ2-7; D ambiguous. There are 13 residues in the CDR3. Trimming stripped 5 bases from V and 0 bases from J, with 8 bases between. Germline-derived CDR1 and CDR2 are SGHVS and FNYEAQ. The CDR3 protein is CASSQSSSYEQYF. CDR3 DNA sequence: TGTGCCAGCAGCCAAAGCAGCTCCTACGAGCAGTACTTC. The full variable domain, rest sourced from reference TRBV7-6 and TRBJ2-7, is GAGVSQSPRYKVTKRGQDVALRCDPISGHVSLYWYRQALGQGPEFLTYFNYEAQQDKSGLPNDRFSAERPEGSISTLTIQRTEQRDSAMYRCASSQSSSYEQYFGPGTRLTVT.

The chain couples TRBV19 to TRBJ2-3; 9 nucleotides agree with TRBD2. This CDR3 spans 17 amino acids. V shed 8 bases and J 0 bases; nucleotides not matched to a gene: 12. Germline CDR1 reads LNHDA; CDR2 reads SQIVND (reference sequence). Written as DNA, the CDR3 is TGTGCCAGTTGGTTCTGCCTAGCGGGACCAAGCACAGATACGCAGTATTTT. It is translated as CASWFCLAGPSTDTQYF.